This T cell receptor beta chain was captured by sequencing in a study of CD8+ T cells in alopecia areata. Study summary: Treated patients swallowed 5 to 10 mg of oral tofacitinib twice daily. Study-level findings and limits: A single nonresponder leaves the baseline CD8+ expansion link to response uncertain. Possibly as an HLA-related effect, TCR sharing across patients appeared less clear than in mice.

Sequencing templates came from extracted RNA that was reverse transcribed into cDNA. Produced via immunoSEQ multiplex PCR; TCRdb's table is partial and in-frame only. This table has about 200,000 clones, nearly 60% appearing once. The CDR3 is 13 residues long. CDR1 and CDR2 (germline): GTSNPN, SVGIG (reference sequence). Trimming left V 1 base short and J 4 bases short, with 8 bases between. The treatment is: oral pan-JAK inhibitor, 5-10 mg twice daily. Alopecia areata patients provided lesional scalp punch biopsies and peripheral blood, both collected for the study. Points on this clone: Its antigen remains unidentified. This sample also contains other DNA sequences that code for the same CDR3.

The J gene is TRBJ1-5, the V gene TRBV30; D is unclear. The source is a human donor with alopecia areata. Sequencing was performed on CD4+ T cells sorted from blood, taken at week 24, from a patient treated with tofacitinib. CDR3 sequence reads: CAWSAGANQPQHF. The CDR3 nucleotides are TGTGCCTGGAGTGCGGGAGCTAATCAGCCCCAGCATTTT.